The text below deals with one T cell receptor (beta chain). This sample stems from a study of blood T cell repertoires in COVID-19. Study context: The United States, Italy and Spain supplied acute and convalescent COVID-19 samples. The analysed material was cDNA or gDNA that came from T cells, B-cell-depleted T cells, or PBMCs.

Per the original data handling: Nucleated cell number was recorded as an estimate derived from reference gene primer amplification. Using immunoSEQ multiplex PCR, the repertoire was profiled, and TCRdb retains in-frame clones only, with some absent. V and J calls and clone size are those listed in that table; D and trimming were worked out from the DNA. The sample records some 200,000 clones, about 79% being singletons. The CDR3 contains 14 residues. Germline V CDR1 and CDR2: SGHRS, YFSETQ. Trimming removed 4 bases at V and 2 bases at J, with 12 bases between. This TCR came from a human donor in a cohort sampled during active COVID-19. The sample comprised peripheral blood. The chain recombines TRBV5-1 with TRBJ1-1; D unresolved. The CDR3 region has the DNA TGCGCCAGCAGCCGGGAGGGCCCAAACACTGAAGCTTTCTTT. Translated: CASSREGPNTEAFF.